The 11 T cell receptor beta chains below all came from one sample that was sequenced in a study of cytomegalovirus exposure and HLA in healthy donors (dated by TCRdb to the late 2010s). The method behind the library was the immunoSEQ multiplex PCR assay. For the multiplex PCR, a mixture combining 60 forward primers for TCR Vbeta segments and 13 reverse primers for TCR Jbeta segments was used. TCRdb provides this immuneACCESS table in a form limited to in-frame rearrangements. Some clones are lacking; in checked studies, under half of them reflect an unresolved V gene, and why the rest are absent is not known. Counted in this sample were hundreds of thousands of clones; roughly 82% of them appeared once. 6% of the sample is in the top ten clones. Material: PBMCs. Every receptor here comes from a man aged 35 to 55 in good health and CMV-seropositive.

The chain is built from TRBV27 and TRBJ2-1; the D gene is possibly TRBD2 (5 bases). The CDR3 has 12 amino acids. Germline values: CDR1 MNHEY, CDR2 SMNVEV (reference sequence). V dropped 2 bases and J dropped 10 bases, with 9 bases sitting between them. The CDR3 sequence is CASSLEGVEQFF. CDR3 bases: TGTGCCAGCAGTTTAGAGGGTGTAGAGCAGTTCTTC.

The rearrangement joins TRBV27 to TRBJ2-3; 14 bases are shared with TRBD2. Germline V gene data show CDR1 as MNHEY and CDR2 as SMNVEV (reference sequence). This CDR3 contains 15 residues. V dropped 6 bases and J dropped 6; count of bases not matched to a gene: 5. The CDR3, as DNA: TGTGCCAGCAGGACTAGCGGGAGGGCCCGGGATACGCAGTATTTT. This translates into CASRTSGRARDTQYF.

The gene calls are TRBV11-2 and TRBJ1-1, with D perhaps matching TRBD1 (6 bases). The CDR3 is 14 amino acids. The germline CDR1 and CDR2 sequences are SGHAT and FQNNGV. V dropped 5 bases and J dropped 2 bases, with 12 bases sitting between them. The CDR3 here is CASSTGPINTEAFF. For the CDR3, the DNA is TGTGCCAGCAGCACAGGGCCCATCAACACTGAAGCTTTCTTT.

This clone was detected only once. V usage is TRBV13 and J usage is TRBJ1-4, with a tentative D call TRBD1 (5 bases). This CDR3 region has 16 residues. Germline assignment: CDR1 PRHDT and CDR2 FYEKMQ (reference sequence). V lost 4 bases, J lost 7 bases, and 19 bases lay in between. The CDR3 DNA reads as TGTGCCAGCAGCTCGGTCGACTTGCTCGGGGGTGAAAAACTGTTTTTT. Protein product: CASSSVDLLGGEKLFF.

The chain is built from TRBV11-2 and TRBJ2-7; D gene ambiguous. This CDR3 is 12 amino acids long. CDR1 and CDR2 (germline): SGHAT, FQNNGV. V was clipped by 3 bases and J by 3 bases, with 6 bases between them. CDR3 nucleotide sequence: TGTGCCAGCAGCTTTCCGGACTACGAGCAGTACGTC. Its translation is CASSFPDYEQYV.

There are a few counts of this clone. V gene TRBV9 combines with J gene TRBJ2-3; no reliable D call. V dropped 0 bases and J dropped 4 bases, with 9 bases sitting between them. CDR1 is SGDLS, CDR2 YYNGEE, per germline. The CDR3 spans 14 residues. The CDR3 nucleotides read TGTGCCAGCAGCGTAGATCGAGTTTCAGATACGCAGTATTTT. It yields the protein CASSVDRVSDTQYF.

Note on this clone: One end of the junction fails to match germline, which may point to a read error. The rearrangement links TRBV5-6 to TRBJ1-1; D not resolved. CDR1 is SGHDT, CDR2 YYEEEE, per germline. The CDR3 loop spans 14 amino acids. CDR3 protein: CASRLGLRNTEAFF. The DNA for the CDR3 is TGTGCCAGCAGGTTGGGGTTGAGGAACACTGAAGCTTTCTTT.

V gene TRBV29-1 combines with J gene TRBJ2-3, with D tentatively TRBD2 (5 bases). Trimming removed 6 bases from V and 2 bases from J, with 21 bases in between. The CDR3 sequence is 16 residues long. The germline gives CDR1 SQVTM, CDR2 ANQGSEA. Here the CDR3 DNA reads TGCAGCGTCCTAGGGTCGGGTTTCGGGATCACAGATACGCAGTATTTT. This encodes CSVLGSGFGITDTQYF.

The chain recombines TRBV7-3 with TRBJ2-1, with TRBD2 matching 12 bases. The germline V gene encodes CDR1 SGHTA and CDR2 FQGTGA. The CDR3 runs to 15 residues. Unmatched junction bases numbered 4, after V lost 4 bases and J lost 6 bases. The CDR3 region is CASSSGLAGINEQFF. The CDR3 nucleotides read TGTGCCAGCAGCTCCGGACTAGCGGGAATCAATGAGCAGTTCTTC.

The chain uses TRBV6-7 and TRBJ1-4; TRBD1 aligns across 9 bases. TRBV6-7 is an ORF; its function is uncertain. The length of the CDR3 is 13 residues. With 8 bases clipped from V and 6 bases from J, the junction kept 4 bases outside the gene matches. For the CDR3, the DNA is TGTGCCAGCCCGGGACAGGGCCATGAAAAACTGTTTTTT. Residues: CASPGQGHEKLFF.

The chain uses TRBV27 and TRBJ2-1, with TRBD2 as a possible D gene (5 bases). Trimming stripped 8 bases from V and 0 bases from J, with 14 bases between. Per germline, CDR1 MNHEY and CDR2 SMNVEV (reference sequence). The CDR3 runs to 15 residues. The CDR3 sequence is CASCPLGSSYNEQFF. The CDR3 nucleotides are TGTGCCAGCTGTCCGTTGGGGAGCTCCTACAATGAGCAGTTCTTC.